This T cell receptor beta chain originates from a study of T cell responses to AZD1222 COVID-19 vaccine. J lost 4 bases, V lost 3 bases, and 6 bases had no gene match. This CDR3 spans 14 amino acids. CDR1 is SGHTA and CDR2 is FQGNSA in the germline V gene. Repertoires were generated with immunoSEQ multiplex PCR, while TCRdb's copy carries only in-frame clones and drops some. The table records more than 85,000 clones, over 85% of them present only once. Whole-study results and caveats: Females made up more of the donors, who were largely white British, and clonal diversity may have come out too low. At 160-218 and 743-854, vaccine-associated CD4 TCRs were dominant, and they spanned spike. Spike-specific TCR breadth and depth went up after people got two AZD1222 doses.

Turning to this clone: Antigen specificity is unknown.

Material: peripheral blood, obtained 28 days after the second AZD1222 dose. The source of this sequence is an adult who received the AZD1222 COVID-19 vaccine. The chain carries TRBV7-2 and TRBJ2-7, with 7 bases aligning to TRBD1. The CDR3 region has the DNA TGTGCCAGCAGCTTGGGAAGGGGGCTGTACGAGCAGTACTTC. Its protein is CASSLGRGLYEQYF. The entire variable domain, with the rest obtained from reference TRBV7-2 and TRBJ2-7, is as follows: GAGVSQSPSNKVTEKGKDVELRCDPISGHTALYWYRQSLGQGLEFLIYFQGNSAPDKSGLPSDRFSAERTGGSVSTLTIQRTQQEDSAVYLCASSLGRGLYEQYFGPGTRLTVT.